A selection of T cell receptor beta chains follows, all from one sample in a study of cytotoxic CD8 clonotypes in ibrutinib-treated CLL. The table came from immunoSEQ multiplex PCR; TCRdb's copy has only in-frame clones and leaves some out. Of approximately 100,000 clones in the sample, about 78% were seen once. The source material was PBMCs, sampled after 12 months of ibrutinib treatment. These receptor sequences come from a human donor with chronic lymphocytic leukemia. CDR3s include the opening cysteine and the closing phenylalanine or tryptophan. D genes are given only for firm matches. Size values are once, few and many counts, or a class for expanded clones, and some rows have none.

V gene	clone size	J gene	D gene	CDR3 protein	CDR3 DNA
TRBV6-4	NA	TRBJ2-4	NA	CASSWGPIAKNIQYF	TGTGCCAGCTCATGGGGGCCGATAGCCAAAAACATTCAGTACTTC
TRBV30	NA	TRBJ1-1	NA	CAWSRMNTEAFF	TGTGCCTGGAGTCGGATGAACACTGAAGCTTTCTTT
TRBV19	NA	TRBJ2-1	TRBD2	CASRVAGGTYNEQFF	TGTGCCAGTAGGGTAGCGGGGGGGACCTACAATGAGCAGTTCTTC
TRBV6-5	once	TRBJ1-2	NA	CASSGGAARGYTF	TGTGCCAGCTCCGGAGGGGCGGCCCGCGGCTACACCTTC
TRBV19	NA	TRBJ1-1	NA	CASITGGTEAFF	TGTGCCAGTATAACGGGGGGCACTGAAGCTTTCTTT
TRBV5-6	NA	TRBJ1-1	NA	CASSLGPGRAEAFF	TGTGCCAGCAGCTTGGGTCCAGGGAGGGCTGAAGCTTTCTTT
TRBV29-1	NA	TRBJ2-1	NA	CSVEYKVFGEQFF	TGCAGCGTTGAATACAAGGTTTTCGGTGAGCAGTTCTTC
TRBV27	NA	TRBJ2-7	TRBD1	CASSAHPGQGASYEQYF	TGTGCCAGCAGTGCTCATCCGGGACAGGGGGCCTCCTACGAGCAGTACTTC
TRBV5-5	NA	TRBJ2-3	NA	CASSTLGGITDTQYF	TGTGCCAGCTCTACTTTGGGGGGAATCACAGATACGCAGTATTTT
TRBV11-3	NA	TRBJ2-7	TRBD2	CASSVGAGGYEQYF	TGTGCCAGCTCAGTAGGAGCGGGGGGCTACGAGCAGTACTTC
TRBV9	NA	TRBJ2-2	NA	CASSVETGGDGELFF	TGTGCCAGCAGCGTAGAAACGGGGGGCGACGGGGAGCTGTTTTTT
TRBV21-1	once	TRBJ2-7	NA	CASSGREGREPYEQYF	TGTGCCAGCAGCGGAAGGGAGGGCAGGGAGCCCTACGAGCAGTACTTC
TRBV29-1	NA	TRBJ1-4	NA	CSVEETGKLFF	TGCAGCGTTGAAGAGACTGGAAAACTGTTTTTT
TRBV7-3	NA	TRBJ2-7	NA	CASSLGSYPYEQYF	TGTGCCAGCAGCTTAGGATCCTACCCCTACGAGCAGTACTTC
TRBV28	NA	TRBJ1-5	NA	CASSPRGQPQHF	TGTGCCAGCTCGCCGCGCGGTCAGCCCCAGCATTTT
TRBV18	NA	TRBJ2-7	NA	CASSPPRRNEQYF	TGTGCCAGCTCACCACCCCGCAGGAACGAGCAGTACTTC
TRBV5-1	NA	TRBJ2-5	TRBD2	CASSLGSGAGETQYF	TGCGCCAGCAGCTTGGGTAGCGGGGCAGGGGAGACCCAGTACTTC
TRBV2	NA	TRBJ2-3	NA	CASNPPVLYTDTQYF	TGTGCCAGCAACCCCCCAGTGCTGTACACAGATACGCAGTATTTT
TRBV1	NA	TRBJ2-3	NA	CTSSQEGAATDTQYF	TGCACCAGCAGCCAAGAGGGGGCAGCCACAGATACGCAGTATTTT
TRBV5-1	NA	TRBJ1-6	TRBD1	CASSPLQGVNSPLHF	TGCGCCAGCAGCCCACTGCAGGGGGTCAATTCACCCCTCCACTTT
TRBV9	NA	TRBJ2-5	NA	CASSEGPTRQETQYF	TGTGCCAGCAGCGAGGGGCCCACACGCCAAGAGACCCAGTACTTC
TRBV19	NA	TRBJ1-5	NA	CASSNQGQPQHF	TGTGCCAGTAGCAACCAAGGGCAGCCCCAGCATTTT
TRBV2	NA	TRBJ1-3	NA	CASSGSRGGSGNTIYF	TGTGCCAGCAGTGGGTCGAGGGGAGGCTCTGGAAACACCATATATTTT
TRBV15	NA	TRBJ2-3	TRBD1	CATSPWDRPTDTQYF	TGTGCCACCAGCCCCTGGGACAGACCCACAGATACGCAGTATTTT
TRBV6-6	few	TRBJ1-2	NA	CASSSEHNYGYTF	TGTGCCAGCAGTTCCGAGCATAACTATGGCTACACCTTC
TRBV29-1	once	TRBJ1-1	TRBD1	CSVVGGQGSTEAFF	TGCAGCGTTGTAGGAGGACAGGGGAGCACTGAAGCTTTCTTT
TRBV29-1	NA	TRBJ1-3	NA	CSVLDMGSGNTIYF	TGCAGCGTGCTCGACATGGGCTCTGGAAACACCATATATTTT
TRBV11-2	NA	TRBJ2-7	NA	CASSLVIGIYEQYF	TGTGCCAGCAGCTTGGTTATAGGGATCTACGAGCAGTACTTC
TRBV7-5	NA	TRBJ1-1	NA	CATRRKEVIDTEAFF	TGTGCCACACGAAGAAAAGAGGTGATTGACACTGAAGCTTTCTTT
TRBV20-1	NA	TRBJ2-7	NA	CSATTAYEQYF	TGCAGTGCTACGACGGCATACGAGCAGTACTTC
TRBV7-2	NA	TRBJ2-1	NA	CASSQALNEQFF	TGTGCCAGCAGCCAAGCCTTAAATGAGCAGTTCTTC
TRBV28	NA	TRBJ1-5	NA	CASRAPGPNNQPQHF	TGTGCCAGCAGGGCACCGGGACCCAACAATCAGCCCCAGCATTTT
TRBV12-5	few	TRBJ2-1	NA	CASGLNGYNEQFF	TGTGCTAGTGGTTTGAACGGCTACAATGAGCAGTTCTTC
TRBV6-5	NA	TRBJ2-1	NA	CASSLQGRPRDEQFF	TGTGCCAGCAGCCTCCAGGGGCGGCCCAGGGATGAGCAGTTCTTC
TRBV28	NA	TRBJ2-3	NA	CASSLGTGGTQYF	TGTGCCAGCAGTTTAGGGACGGGTGGGACGCAGTATTTT
TRBV7-2	many	TRBJ2-7	NA	CASRGVGGEQYF	TGTGCCAGCAGGGGGGTAGGCGGCGAGCAGTACTTC
TRBV6-1	once	TRBJ1-2	TRBD1	CASSAIQGASGYTF	TGTGCCAGCAGTGCCATACAGGGGGCGAGTGGCTACACCTTC
TRBV21-1	NA	TRBJ2-3	NA	CASSPRGQHTQYF	TGTGCCAGCAGCCCCCGCGGCCAACACACGCAGTATTTT
TRBV11-3	NA	TRBJ2-5	NA	CASSLDGETQYF	TGTGCCAGCAGCTTAGATGGCGAGACCCAGTACTTC
TRBV21-1	NA	TRBJ2-7	NA	CASSKSGGRVYEQYF	TGTGCCAGCAGCAAAAGTGGGGGTAGGGTCTACGAGCAGTACTTC